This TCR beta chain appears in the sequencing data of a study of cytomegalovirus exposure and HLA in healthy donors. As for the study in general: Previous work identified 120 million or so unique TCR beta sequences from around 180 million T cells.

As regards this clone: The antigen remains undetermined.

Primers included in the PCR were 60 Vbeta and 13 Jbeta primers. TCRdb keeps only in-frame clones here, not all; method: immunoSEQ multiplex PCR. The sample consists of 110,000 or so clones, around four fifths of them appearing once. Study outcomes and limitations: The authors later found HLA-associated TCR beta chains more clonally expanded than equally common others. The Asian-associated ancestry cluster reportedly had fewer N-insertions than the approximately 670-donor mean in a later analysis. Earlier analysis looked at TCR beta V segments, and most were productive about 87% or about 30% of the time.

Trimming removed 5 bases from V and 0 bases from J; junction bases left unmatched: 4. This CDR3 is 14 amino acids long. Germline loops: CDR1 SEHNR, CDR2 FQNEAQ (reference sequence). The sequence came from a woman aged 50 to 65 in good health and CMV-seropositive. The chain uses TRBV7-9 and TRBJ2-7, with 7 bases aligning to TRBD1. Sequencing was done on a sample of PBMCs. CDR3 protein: CASSPTGLSYEQYF. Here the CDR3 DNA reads TGTGCCAGCAGCCCGACAGGGCTCTCCTACGAGCAGTACTTC.